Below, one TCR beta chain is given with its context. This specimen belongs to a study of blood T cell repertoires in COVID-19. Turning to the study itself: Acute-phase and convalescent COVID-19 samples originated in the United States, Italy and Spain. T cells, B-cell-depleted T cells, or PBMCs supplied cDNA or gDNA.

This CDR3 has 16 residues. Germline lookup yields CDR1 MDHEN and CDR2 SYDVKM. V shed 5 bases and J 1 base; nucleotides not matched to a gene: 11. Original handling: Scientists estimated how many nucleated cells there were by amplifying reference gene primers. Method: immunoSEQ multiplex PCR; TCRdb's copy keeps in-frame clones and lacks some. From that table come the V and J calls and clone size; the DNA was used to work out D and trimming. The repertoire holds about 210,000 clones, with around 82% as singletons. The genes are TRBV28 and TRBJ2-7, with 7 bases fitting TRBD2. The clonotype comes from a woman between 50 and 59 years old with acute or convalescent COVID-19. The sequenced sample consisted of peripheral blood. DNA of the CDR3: TGTGCCAGCAGTCGGTGGGAGGGCGAGGCATCCTACGAGCAGTACTTC. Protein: CASSRWEGEASYEQYF.